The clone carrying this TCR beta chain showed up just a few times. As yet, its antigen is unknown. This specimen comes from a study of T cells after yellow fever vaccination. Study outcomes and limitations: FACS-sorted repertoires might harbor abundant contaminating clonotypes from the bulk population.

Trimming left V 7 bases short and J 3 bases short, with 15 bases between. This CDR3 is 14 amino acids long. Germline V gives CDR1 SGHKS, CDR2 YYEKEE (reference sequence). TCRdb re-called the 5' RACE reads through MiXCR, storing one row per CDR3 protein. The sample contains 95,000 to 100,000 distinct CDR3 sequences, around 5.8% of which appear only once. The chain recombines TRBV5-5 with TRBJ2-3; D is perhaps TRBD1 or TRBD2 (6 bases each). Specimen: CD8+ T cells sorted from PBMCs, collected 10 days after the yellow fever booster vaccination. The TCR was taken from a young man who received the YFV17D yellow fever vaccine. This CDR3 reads CASQARGGTDTQYF. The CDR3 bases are TGTGCCAGCCAGGCCAGGGGAGGAACAGATACGCAGTATTTT. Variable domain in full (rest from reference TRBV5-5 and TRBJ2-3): DAGVTQSPTHLIKTRGQQVTLRCSPISGHKSVSWYQQVLGQGPQFIFQYYEKEERGRGNFPDRFSARQFPNYSSELNVNALLLGDSALYLCASQARGGTDTQYFGPGTRLTVL.